Listed below are T cell receptor beta chains from one sample, sequenced in a study of blood T cell repertoires in COVID-19. Here immunoSEQ multiplex PCR was the method, and the copy in TCRdb shows in-frame clones only, minus some. The table has about 200,000 clones, roughly 90% seen once. Sequencing was carried out using PBMCs or T cells enriched from blood (not recorded which). The receptors here all came from a woman between 18 and 29 years old who had recovered from COVID-19. CDR3s include the opening cysteine and the closing phenylalanine or tryptophan. A D gene is named only where the DNA matches it firmly. Clone size is stated in some rows and not others, as once, few, many or a class when expanded.

clone_size,j_call,v_call,d_call,cdr3_nt,cdr3_aa
NA,TRBJ1-1,TRBV5-6,TRBD1,TGTGCCAGTCAAAAGGACAGGGTCACTGAAGCTTTCTTT,CASQKDRVTEAFF
NA,TRBJ2-3,TRBV6-5,TRBD2,TGTGCCAGCAGTTTCTCTAGCGGCAGCACAGATACGCAGTATTTT,CASSFSSGSTDTQYF
NA,TRBJ1-2,TRBV19,NA,TGTGCCAGTAGTACAACAGGGAGGGATAACTATGGCTACACCTTC,CASSTTGRDNYGYTF
NA,TRBJ2-1,TRBV29-1,TRBD1,TGCAGCGTTGATGTGGACAGGGGTTCCTACAATGAGCAGTTCTTC,CSVDVDRGSYNEQFF
NA,TRBJ1-5,TRBV6-5,NA,TGTGCCAGCAGTCCCTATAACGGCAATCAGCCCCAGCATTTT,CASSPYNGNQPQHF
NA,TRBJ1-3,TRBV9,NA,TGTGCCAGCAGCGTAGGGTACTCCTACTCTGGAAACACCATATATTTT,CASSVGYSYSGNTIYF
NA,TRBJ1-3,TRBV4-2,NA,TGTGCCAGCAGCCAAGATGGTCCCGGGACTGCAGCTTCAATCTCTGGAAACACCATATATTTT,CASSQDGPGTAASISGNTIYF
few,TRBJ1-6,TRBV6-5,TRBD1,TGTGCCAGCAGTTACTCGAGAGACAGGGGGCTTTCACCCCTCCACTTT,CASSYSRDRGLSPLHF
NA,TRBJ2-1,TRBV28,TRBD2,TGTGCCAGCAGTTTCCCTTCTAGCGGGGGTAGGGGTGAGCAGTTCTTC,CASSFPSSGGRGEQFF
NA,TRBJ1-1,TRBV25-1,NA,TGTGCCAGCAGTGGCGGGAACAGGTTTGAAGCTTTCTTT,CASSGGNRFEAFF
NA,TRBJ1-5,TRBV7-9,NA,TGTGCCAGCAGCTTGGGCAGGGGAGATCAGCCCCAGCATTTT,CASSLGRGDQPQHF
NA,TRBJ2-6,TRBV11-2,NA,TGTGCCAGCAGCCGCCCCGCGTCTGGGGCCAACGTCCTGACTTTC,CASSRPASGANVLTF
once,TRBJ1-1,TRBV3-1/TRBV3-2,TRBD1,TGTGCCAGCAGCTTACAAGACAGGGGCGGTAGTGAAGCTTTCTTT,CASSLQDRGGSEAFF
once,TRBJ2-5,TRBV12-5,NA,TGTGCTAGTGGCTCGGGGGTGGAGACCCAGTACTTC,CASGSGVETQYF
NA,TRBJ1-1,TRBV7-8,NA,TGTGCCAGCAGCTTATCAGGGTGGTCTGAAGCTTTCTTT,CASSLSGWSEAFF
NA,TRBJ1-4,TRBV27,NA,TGTGCCAGCAGAGAAGCGGGGGTTGGGGAAAAACTGTTTTTT,CASREAGVGEKLFF
NA,TRBJ2-1,TRBV30,NA,TGTGCCTGGAGGATTCGTACCTACGGGACCTACAATGAGCAGTTCTTC,CAWRIRTYGTYNEQFF
NA,TRBJ2-7,TRBV11-2,TRBD1,TGTGCCAGCAGCCTCGAGACAGGGTATAGCGAGCAGTACTTC,CASSLETGYSEQYF